The rows below give T cell receptor beta chains drawn from one sample of a study of T cells after yellow fever vaccination. From the 5' RACE reads, TCRdb called clonotypes with MiXCR, one entry per CDR3 protein. Among some 68,000 distinct CDR3 sequences listed, 5% to 8% were seen once. The sequencing here drew on CD8+ T cells sorted from PBMCs, taken 45 days after the first yellow fever vaccination. The receptors shown here come from a man aged 18 to 29 who received the YFV17D yellow fever vaccine. Each CDR3 is given with its conserved first and last residue. A D gene is named only where the DNA matches it firmly. Rows give clone size only sometimes, using once, few, many, or a class for an expanded clone.

V	D	size	J	CDR3	DNA
TRBV12-3/TRBV12-4	.	many	TRBJ1-5	CASRGTGSDNQPQHF	TGTGCCAGCAGGGGAACAGGGTCGGACAATCAGCCCCAGCATTTT
TRBV4-1	.	many	TRBJ2-5	CASSQRSLPQETQYF	TGCGCCAGCAGCCAACGCTCCCTCCCGCAAGAGACCCAGTACTTC
TRBV7-8	.	.	TRBJ2-2	CASSLVPDFNTGELFF	TGTGCCAGCAGCTTAGTACCGGATTTCAACACCGGGGAGCTGTTTTTT
TRBV29-1	TRBD1	many	TRBJ2-1	CSARDRGPYNEQFF	TGCAGCGCCAGGGACAGGGGACCCTACAATGAGCAGTTCTTC
TRBV7-9	TRBD1	many	TRBJ2-5	CASSLAQGVQETQYF	TGTGCCAGCAGCTTAGCCCAGGGGGTTCAAGAGACCCAGTACTTC
TRBV6-4	.	many	TRBJ2-3	CASSDSRYTDTQYF	TGTGCCAGCAGTGACTCGAGGTACACAGATACGCAGTATTTT
TRBV20-1	.	many	TRBJ1-1	CSARDLSEAFF	TGCAGTGCTAGAGATCTTAGTGAAGCTTTCTTT
TRBV29-1	.	few	TRBJ1-2	CSVPRSRGYTF	TGCAGCGTCCCACGGAGTCGGGGCTACACCTTC
TRBV7-9	.	few	TRBJ1-3	CASSSLQLGGNTIYF	TGTGCCAGCAGCTCACTCCAATTGGGAGGAAACACCATATATTTT
TRBV12-3/TRBV12-4	.	many	TRBJ2-5	CASRVGRTQYF	TGTGCCAGCAGAGTGGGGCGGACCCAGTACTTC
TRBV7-3	TRBD2	few	TRBJ2-1	CASSSAGGPYNEQFF	TGTGCCAGCAGCTCTGCGGGGGGTCCCTACAATGAGCAGTTCTTC
TRBV4-1	.	many	TRBJ2-7	CASSQAQRGWDEQYF	TGCGCCAGCAGCCAAGCCCAAAGGGGATGGGACGAGCAGTACTTC
TRBV9	TRBD1	many	TRBJ2-1	CASSETGGPYNEQFF	TGTGCCAGCAGCGAAACAGGGGGCCCCTACAATGAGCAGTTCTTC
TRBV9	TRBD1	few	TRBJ2-2	CASSVTGETNTGELFF	TGTGCCAGCAGCGTGACAGGGGAGACGAACACCGGGGAGCTGTTTTTT
TRBV14	.	many	TRBJ2-3	CASSQDTTGRDTQYF	TGTGCCAGCAGCCAAGATACTACAGGGCGAGATACGCAGTATTTT
TRBV9	.	.	TRBJ1-1	CASSVEGSGTEAFF	TGTGCCAGCAGCGTAGAGGGCTCGGGGACTGAAGCTTTCTTT
TRBV6-1	.	many	TRBJ2-2	CASSDRSVPAGELFF	TGTGCCAGCAGTGATAGGTCGGTTCCGGCCGGGGAGCTGTTTTTT
TRBV6-2/TRBV6-3	.	many	TRBJ2-6	CASSGQGDSGANVLTF	TGTGCCAGCAGTGGGCAGGGCGACTCTGGGGCCAACGTCCTGACTTTC
TRBV6-2/TRBV6-3	.	many	TRBJ1-1	CASSYSRNEGMVGAFF	TGTGCCAGCAGTTACTCGAGAAACGAGGGGATGGTGGGAGCTTTCTTT
TRBV4-3	TRBD2	many	TRBJ2-3	CASSRGLAGFSTDTQYF	TGCGCCAGCAGCCGAGGACTAGCGGGGTTTAGCACAGATACGCAGTATTTT
TRBV7-9	TRBD2	many	TRBJ2-3	CASTSVGGSTDTQYF	TGTGCCAGCACCTCCGTGGGGGGGAGCACAGATACGCAGTATTTT
TRBV5-1	TRBD2	many	TRBJ2-1	CASSSGTSGYNEQFF	TGCGCCAGCAGCTCTGGGACTAGCGGATACAATGAGCAGTTCTTC
TRBV30	.	few	TRBJ2-5	CAWSGSWHRSIETQYF	TGTGCCTGGAGTGGAAGCTGGCACAGGTCTATCGAGACCCAGTACTTC
TRBV5-5	TRBD2	few	TRBJ2-3	CASSQRGPSRTDTQYF	TGTGCCAGCAGCCAGCGGGGACCTTCTAGGACAGATACGCAGTATTTT
TRBV6-5	.	.	TRBJ2-5	CATRKVQETQYF	TGTGCCACCCGCAAAGTGCAAGAGACCCAGTACTTC
TRBV7-2	.	many	TRBJ2-7	CASSVGGIGLDEQYF	TGTGCCAGCAGCGTTGGGGGTATCGGGCTTGACGAGCAGTACTTC
TRBV6-2/TRBV6-3	TRBD1	many	TRBJ2-1	CASSPLRDRVDNEQFF	TGTGCCAGCAGTCCCCTCCGGGACAGGGTGGACAATGAGCAGTTCTTC
TRBV6-2/TRBV6-3	.	many	TRBJ2-2	CASSYSDGWNTGELFF	TGTGCCAGCAGTTACTCAGACGGATGGAACACCGGGGAGCTGTTTTTT
TRBV7-2	TRBD2	many	TRBJ2-3	CASSAYGGAADTQYF	TGTGCCAGCAGCGCATACGGGGGGGCTGCAGATACGCAGTATTTT
TRBV5-6	TRBD1	few	TRBJ1-2	CASSWRDRSYGYTF	TGTGCCAGCAGCTGGAGGGACAGGTCCTATGGCTACACCTTC
TRBV4-1	.	many	TRBJ1-3	CASSQVAGAYGNTIYF	TGCGCCAGCAGCCAAGTTGCCGGGGCGTATGGAAACACCATATATTTT
TRBV4-1	TRBD2	many	TRBJ2-5	CASSHGLAGLQETQYF	TGCGCCAGCAGCCACGGACTAGCGGGGTTACAAGAGACCCAGTACTTC
TRBV5-1	.	many	TRBJ1-1	CASSLGQGNEAFF	TGCGCCAGCAGCTTGGGGCAGGGCAATGAAGCTTTCTTT
TRBV6-2/TRBV6-3	TRBD1	many	TRBJ1-1	CASTLRTGSGTEAFF	TGTGCCAGCACCCTCCGGACAGGCTCAGGCACTGAAGCTTTCTTT
TRBV7-6	.	many	TRBJ2-7	CASSPGGGGSEQYF	TGTGCCAGCAGTCCAGGAGGAGGGGGGAGTGAGCAGTACTTC
TRBV6-2/TRBV6-3	.	many	TRBJ2-1	CASRAGTYNEQFF	TGTGCCAGCAGGGCAGGGACCTACAATGAGCAGTTCTTC
TRBV19	.	.	TRBJ1-2	CASGSEFPYGYTF	TGTGCGAGTGGGAGCGAGTTCCCCTATGGCTACACCTTC
TRBV29-1	TRBD1	many	TRBJ1-1	CSVRQGMNTEAFF	TGCAGCGTCCGACAGGGCATGAACACTGAAGCTTTCTTT
TRBV5-4	.	.	TRBJ1-4	CASSLEGSGTEKLFF	TGTGCCAGCAGCTTGGAGGGGTCTGGTACTGAAAAACTGTTTTTT
TRBV4-1	.	.	TRBJ1-6	CASSQEYSPNSPLHF	TGCGCCAGCAGCCAAGAATACTCCCCAAATTCACCCCTCCACTTT
TRBV7-7	TRBD1	many	TRBJ1-1	CASSLGGQLLNTEAFF	TGTGCCAGCAGCTTGGGGGGACAGCTTTTGAACACTGAAGCTTTCTTT
TRBV7-9	TRBD1	.	TRBJ1-1	CASRDTGTGVNTEAFF	TGTGCCAGCAGGGATACCGGGACAGGGGTGAACACTGAAGCTTTCTTT
TRBV19	.	few	TRBJ1-1	CASSIGSGWFTEAFF	TGTGCCAGTAGTATTGGAAGTGGTTGGTTCACTGAAGCTTTCTTT
TRBV7-9	TRBD1	few	TRBJ2-2	CASSFQGVNTGELFF	TGTGCCAGCAGCTTCCAGGGGGTCAACACCGGGGAGCTGTTTTTT